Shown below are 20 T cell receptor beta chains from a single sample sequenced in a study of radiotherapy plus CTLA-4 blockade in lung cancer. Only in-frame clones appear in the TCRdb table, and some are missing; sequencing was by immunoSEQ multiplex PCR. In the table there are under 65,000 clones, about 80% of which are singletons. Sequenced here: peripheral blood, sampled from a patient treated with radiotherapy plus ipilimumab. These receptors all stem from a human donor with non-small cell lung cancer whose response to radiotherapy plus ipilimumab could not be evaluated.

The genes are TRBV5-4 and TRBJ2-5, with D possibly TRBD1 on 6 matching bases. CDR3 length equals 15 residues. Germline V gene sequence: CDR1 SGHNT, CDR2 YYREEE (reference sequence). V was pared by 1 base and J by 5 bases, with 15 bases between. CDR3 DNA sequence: TGTGCCAGCAGCTTGTCTACGGGAAGGGGGGAGACCCAGTACTTC. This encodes CASSLSTGRGETQYF.

The CDR3 bases are TGTGCCAGAAGCTGCAGGGCCCAGCATTTT. It encodes CARSCRAQHF. The chain has TRBV5-3 and TRBJ1-5; a possible D gene is TRBD1 (5 bases). TRBV5-3 is noted as an ORF with a role that remains uncertain. This CDR3 region has 10 residues. Trimming removed 3 bases from V and 11 bases from J, with 6 bases in between.

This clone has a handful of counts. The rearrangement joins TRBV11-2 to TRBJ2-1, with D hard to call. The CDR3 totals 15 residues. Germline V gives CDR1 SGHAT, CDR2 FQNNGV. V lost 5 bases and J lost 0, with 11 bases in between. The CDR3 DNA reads TGTGCCAGCAGCCTTACTTACAGCTCCTACAATGAGCAGTTCTTC. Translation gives CASSLTYSSYNEQFF.

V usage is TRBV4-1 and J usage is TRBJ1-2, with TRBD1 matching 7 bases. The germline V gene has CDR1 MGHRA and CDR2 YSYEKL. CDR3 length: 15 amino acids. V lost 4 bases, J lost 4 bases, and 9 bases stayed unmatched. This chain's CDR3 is CASSRKQGTFYGYTF. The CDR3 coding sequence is TGCGCCAGCAGCCGCAAACAGGGGACCTTCTATGGCTACACCTTC.

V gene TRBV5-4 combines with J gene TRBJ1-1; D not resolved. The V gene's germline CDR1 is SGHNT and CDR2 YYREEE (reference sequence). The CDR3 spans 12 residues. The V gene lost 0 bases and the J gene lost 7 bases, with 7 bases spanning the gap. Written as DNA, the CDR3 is TGTGCCAGCAGCTTGGACAGAATTGAAGCTTTCTTT. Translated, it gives CASSLDRIEAFF.

This chain's CDR3 is CASSLGGTDREGYGYTF. The CDR3, as DNA: TGTGCCAGCAGCTTAGGGGGGACCGACAGGGAAGGCTATGGCTACACCTTC. The chain combines TRBV7-9 with TRBJ1-2, with TRBD1 matching over 7 bases. The CDR3 extends over 17 amino acids. Germline loops: CDR1 SEHNR, CDR2 FQNEAQ (reference sequence). V shed 1 base, J shed 4 bases, and the junction held 12 bases outside the gene matches. The full variable domain, in which reference TRBV7-9 and TRBJ1-2 provide the parts outside the CDR3, is DTGVSQNPRHKITKRGQNVTFRCDPISEHNRLYWYRQTLGQGPEFLTYFQNEAQLEKSRLLSDRFSAERPKGSFSTLEIQRTEQGDSAMYLCASSLGGTDREGYGYTFGSGTRLTVV.

The CDR3 region is CASSNREVTRETQYF. CDR3 nucleotides: TGTGCCAGCAGCAACCGTGAGGTAACGCGAGAGACCCAGTACTTC. This chain connects TRBV6-1 to TRBJ2-5; D call uncertain. Per the germline V gene, CDR1 is MNHNS and CDR2 is SASEGT. The CDR3 consists of 15 residues. V lost 6 bases, J lost 4 bases, and 18 bases lay in between.

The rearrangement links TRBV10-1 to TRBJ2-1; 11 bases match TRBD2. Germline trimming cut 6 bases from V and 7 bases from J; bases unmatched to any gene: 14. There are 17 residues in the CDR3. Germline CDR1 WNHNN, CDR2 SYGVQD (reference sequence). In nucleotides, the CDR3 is TGCGCCAGCAGGCTAGCGGGGGGCCGGGTTCGATTTAATGAGCAGTTCTTC. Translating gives CASRLAGGRVRFNEQFF.

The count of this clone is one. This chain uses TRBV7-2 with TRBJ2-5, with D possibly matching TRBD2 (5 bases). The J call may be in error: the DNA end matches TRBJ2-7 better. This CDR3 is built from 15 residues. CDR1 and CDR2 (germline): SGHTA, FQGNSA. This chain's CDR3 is CASSQISTRSYEQYF. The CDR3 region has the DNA TGTGCCAGCAGTCAGATCTCCACTAGAAGCTACGAGCAGTACTTC.

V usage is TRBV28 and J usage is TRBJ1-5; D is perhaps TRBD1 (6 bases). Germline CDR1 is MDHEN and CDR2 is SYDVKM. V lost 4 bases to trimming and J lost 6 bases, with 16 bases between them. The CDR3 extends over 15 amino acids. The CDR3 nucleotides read TGTGCCAGCAGTTCGGCGGGGGGGCATGTTCAGCCCCAGCATTTT. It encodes CASSSAGGHVQPQHF. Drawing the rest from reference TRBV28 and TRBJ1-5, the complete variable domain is DVKVTQSSRYLVKRTGEKVFLECVQDMDHENMFWYRQDPGLGLRLIYFSYDVKMKEKGDIPEGYSVSREKKERFSLILESASTNQTSMYLCASSSAGGHVQPQHFGDGTRLSIL.

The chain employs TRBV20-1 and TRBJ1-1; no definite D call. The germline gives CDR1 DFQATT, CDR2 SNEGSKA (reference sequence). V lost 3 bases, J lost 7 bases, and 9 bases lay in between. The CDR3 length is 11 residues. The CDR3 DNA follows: TGCAGTGCTAGTGGCCAGATTGAAGCTTTCTTT. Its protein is CSASGQIEAFF.

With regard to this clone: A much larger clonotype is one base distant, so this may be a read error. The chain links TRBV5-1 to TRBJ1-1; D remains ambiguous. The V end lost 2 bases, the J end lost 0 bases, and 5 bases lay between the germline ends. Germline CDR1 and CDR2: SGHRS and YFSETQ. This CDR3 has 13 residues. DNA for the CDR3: TGCGCCAGCAGCTTCAACATGAACACTGAAGCTTTCTTT. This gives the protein CASSFNMNTEAFF. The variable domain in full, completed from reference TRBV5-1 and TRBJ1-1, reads KAGVTQTPRYLIKTRGQQVTLSCSPISGHRSVSWYQQTPGQGLQFLFEYFSETQRNKGNFPGRFSGRQFSNSRSEMNVSTLELGDSALYLCASSFNMNTEAFFGQGTRLTVV.

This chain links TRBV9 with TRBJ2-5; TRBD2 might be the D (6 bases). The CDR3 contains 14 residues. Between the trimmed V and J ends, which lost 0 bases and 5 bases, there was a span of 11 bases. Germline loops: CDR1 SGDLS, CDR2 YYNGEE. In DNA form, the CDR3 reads TGTGCCAGCAGCGTAGCGGAGGGCGGCGAGACCCAGTACTTC. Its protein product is CASSVAEGGETQYF.

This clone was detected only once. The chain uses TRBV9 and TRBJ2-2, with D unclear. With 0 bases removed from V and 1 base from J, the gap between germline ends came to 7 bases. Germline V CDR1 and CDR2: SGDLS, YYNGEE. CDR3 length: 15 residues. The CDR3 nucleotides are TGTGCCAGCAGCGTAGGGTACTTGAACACCGGGGAGCTGTTTTTT. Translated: CASSVGYLNTGELFF. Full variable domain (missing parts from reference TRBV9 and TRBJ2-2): DSGVTQTPKHLITATGQRVTLRCSPRSGDLSVYWYQQSLDQGLQFLIQYYNGEERAKGNILERFSAQQFPDLHSELNLSSLELGDSALYFCASSVGYLNTGELFFGEGSRLTVL.

This CDR3 is CASLRGHRYGNQPQHF. The CDR3 nucleotides are TGTGCCAGCCTTCGGGGACATCGCTACGGCAATCAGCCCCAGCATTTT. The chain has TRBV21-1 and TRBJ1-5; the listed D gene, TRBD1, was not tested against the DNA. TRBV21-1 is tagged as a pseudogene. The CDR3 spans 16 residues.

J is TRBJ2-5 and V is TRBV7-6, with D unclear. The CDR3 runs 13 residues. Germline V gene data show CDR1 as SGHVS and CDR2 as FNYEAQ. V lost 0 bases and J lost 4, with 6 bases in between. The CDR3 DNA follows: TGTGCCAGCAGCTTAGCAGGAGTAGAGACCCAGTACTTC. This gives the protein CASSLAGVETQYF.

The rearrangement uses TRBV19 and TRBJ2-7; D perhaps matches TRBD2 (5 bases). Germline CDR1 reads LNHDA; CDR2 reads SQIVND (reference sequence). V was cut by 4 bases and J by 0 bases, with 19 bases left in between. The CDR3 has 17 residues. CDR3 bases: TGTGCCAGTAGTAAATTCGGCCTAGCCCTCTCCTCCTACGAGCAGTACTTC. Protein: CASSKFGLALSSYEQYF.

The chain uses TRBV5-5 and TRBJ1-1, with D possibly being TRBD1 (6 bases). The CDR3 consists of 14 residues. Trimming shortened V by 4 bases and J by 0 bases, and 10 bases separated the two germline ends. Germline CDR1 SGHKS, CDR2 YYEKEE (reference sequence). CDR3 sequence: CASSRTAMNTEAFF. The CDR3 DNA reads TGTGCCAGCAGCAGGACAGCCATGAACACTGAAGCTTTCTTT.

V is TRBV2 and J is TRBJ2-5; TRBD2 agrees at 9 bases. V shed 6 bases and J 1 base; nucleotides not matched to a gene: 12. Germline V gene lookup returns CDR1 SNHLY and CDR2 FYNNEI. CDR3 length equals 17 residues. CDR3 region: CASRRALGLAVQETQYF. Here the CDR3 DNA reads TGTGCCAGCAGACGGGCTTTGGGACTAGCAGTCCAAGAGACCCAGTACTTC.

In DNA, the CDR3 is TGCGCCAGCAGCGTGGCGTCGGGATTTGGCTACACCTTC. Protein product: CASSVASGFGYTF. The rearrangement joins TRBV4-3 to TRBJ1-2; D is uncertain. The germline V and J ends were trimmed by 5 bases and 7 bases, with 14 bases remaining between them. This CDR3 is built from 13 residues. CDR1 and CDR2 from the germline V gene are LGHNA and YSLEER.